This is a list of T cell receptor beta chains from one sample in a study of T-cell memory formation after mild COVID-19. TCRdb re-derived calls from the 5' RACE reads in MiXCR, one entry per CDR3 protein. Of roughly 100,000 distinct CDR3 sequences detected, approximately 13% appear once; the ten largest clones hold roughly a quarter. Sequenced: PBMCs or a T cell subset sorted from them (not recorded which). The origin of the receptors is an adult woman who had mild COVID-19 (a few samples of this study predate the infection). Cell type and time point are not known. CDR3s include the opening cysteine and the closing phenylalanine or tryptophan. Some rows mark clone size as missing; the rest say once, few, many or name a class of expanded clone.

abundance | v_gene | CDR3aa
- | TRBV4-1 | CASSQDGPYLTDTQYF
- | TRBV12-3/TRBV12-4 | CASSRTDYLAGELFF
- | TRBV11-3 | CASSPTPSGTGELFF
- | TRBV20-1 | CSAEDRKITEAFF
once | TRBV7-9 | CASSPRLDRDGYTF
- | TRBV4-1 | CASSQERTNEQFF
- | TRBV15 | CATSRELAGTYEQYF
few | TRBV4-1 | CASSQELSTDTQYF
- | TRBV11-2 | CASSPPAIKNTGELFF
few | TRBV6-2/TRBV6-3 | CASSYTRTGDNQPQHF
few | TRBV7-6 | CASSLGASGRASYNEQFF
- | TRBV9 | CASSQTTGVYGYTF
many | TRBV12-3/TRBV12-4 | CASSLGLSYEQYF
few | TRBV7-9 | CASIPLSSEAPLSYEQYF
- | TRBV7-2 | CASSLRPNNEQFF
many | TRBV4-1 | CASSQDGTGGPYNEQFF
few | TRBV4-2 | CASSQEGRDGQPQHF
- | TRBV12-3/TRBV12-4 | CASSPDGYLGNTEAFF
once | TRBV19 | CASSISREWVNEQFF
- | TRBV19 | CASSISGRIMNTEAFF
- | TRBV7-9 | CASSLGALLETQYF